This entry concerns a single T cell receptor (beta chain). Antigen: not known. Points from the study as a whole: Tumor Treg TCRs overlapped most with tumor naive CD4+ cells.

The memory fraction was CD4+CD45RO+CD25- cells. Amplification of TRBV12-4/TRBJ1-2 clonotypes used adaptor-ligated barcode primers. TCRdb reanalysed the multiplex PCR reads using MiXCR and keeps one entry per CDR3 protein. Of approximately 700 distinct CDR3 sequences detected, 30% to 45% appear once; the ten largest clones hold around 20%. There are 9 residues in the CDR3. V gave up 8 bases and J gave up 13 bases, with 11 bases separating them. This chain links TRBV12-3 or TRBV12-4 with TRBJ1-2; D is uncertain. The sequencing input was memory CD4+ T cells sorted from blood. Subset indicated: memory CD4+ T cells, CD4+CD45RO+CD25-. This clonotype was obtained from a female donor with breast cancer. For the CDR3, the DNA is TGTGCCAGCGGGGTTGGAGGCACCTTC. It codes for CASGVGGTF.